These T cell receptor beta chains were read from a single sample in a study of human T cells and chemical hapten exposure. Each CDR3 protein is one row after TCRdb ran MiXCR on the RACE reads. The sample records more than 250,000 distinct CDR3 sequences, over 8% being singletons. Here the sequenced sample was whole blood, taken in connection with sensitization to the hapten diphenylcyclopropenone (DPC). The receptor source for this set is a middle-aged woman with alopecia areata. Some clones in this sample may be carry-over from other donors' samples. The CDR3 runs from the conserved cysteine through the conserved F or W. Each record gives: J gene, clone size, D gene, V gene, CDR3 protein, CDR3 DNA. A D gene is named only where the DNA matches it firmly. The size entry is marked missing in some rows and otherwise reads once, few, many or a size class.

TRBJ2-5,NA,TRBD2,TRBV18,CASSPRQARGETQYF,TGTGCCAGCTCACCACGTCAGGCGCGGGGGGAGACCCAGTACTTC
TRBJ2-3,NA,NA,TRBV7-2,CVSSFGLSDTQYF,TGTGTCAGCAGCTTCGGATTATCAGATACGCAGTATTTT
TRBJ2-3,NA,TRBD1,TRBV20-1,CSARKWDRDADTQYF,TGCAGTGCTAGAAAGTGGGACAGAGATGCAGATACGCAGTATTTT
TRBJ1-3,NA,NA,TRBV6-1,CASSTEGTIYFSGNTIYF,TGTGCCAGCAGCACCGAAGGGACAATATACTTCTCTGGAAACACCATATATTTT
TRBJ2-4,few,NA,TRBV12-3/TRBV12-4,CASSPGQLENIQYF,TGTGCCAGCAGCCCTGGACAGCTAGAAAACATTCAGTACTTC
TRBJ2-1,few,NA,TRBV12-2,CASRFWDRDEQFF,TGTGCAAGTCGCTTTTGGGATCGGGATGAGCAGTTCTTC
TRBJ2-6,NA,NA,TRBV20-1,CSASPSRWGANVLTF,TGCAGTGCTAGCCCCTCAAGGTGGGGGGCCAACGTCCTGACTTTC
TRBJ2-5,few,NA,TRBV3-1,CASSQDRTETQYF,TGTGCCAGCAGCCAAGACCGCACGGAGACCCAGTACTTC
TRBJ2-2,NA,NA,TRBV9,CASSVGGRDTGELFF,TGTGCCAGCAGCGTTGGGGGGCGCGACACCGGGGAGCTGTTTTTT
TRBJ1-5,NA,NA,TRBV12-3/TRBV12-4,CASTIEGWQPQHF,TGTGCCAGCACCATCGAGGGGTGGCAGCCCCAGCATTTT
TRBJ1-5,few,TRBD1,TRBV4-1,CASSQTGTANQPQHF,TGCGCCAGCAGCCAAACCGGGACAGCTAATCAGCCCCAGCATTTT
TRBJ2-7,few,NA,TRBV6-5,CASSWAGALSIEQYF,TGTGCCAGCAGTTGGGCGGGGGCTCTGTCGATCGAGCAGTACTTC
TRBJ2-1,NA,NA,TRBV12-3/TRBV12-4,CASSPGLITYNEQFF,TGTGCCAGCAGCCCCGGACTAATCACCTACAATGAGCAGTTCTTC
TRBJ1-1,few,NA,TRBV29-1,CSAPGDNTEAFF,TGCAGCGCCCCGGGGGACAACACTGAAGCTTTCTTT
TRBJ2-4,few,NA,TRBV20-1,CSARDANRNIQYF,TGCAGTGCTAGAGACGCTAATAGAAACATTCAGTACTTC
TRBJ1-1,few,NA,TRBV3-1,CASSQHKALNTEAFF,TGTGCCAGCAGCCAACACAAAGCTCTGAACACTGAAGCTTTCTTT
TRBJ2-3,many,NA,TRBV29-1,CSVEGGPVSRDTQYF,TGCAGCGTTGAAGGAGGGCCTGTCAGCAGAGATACGCAGTATTTT